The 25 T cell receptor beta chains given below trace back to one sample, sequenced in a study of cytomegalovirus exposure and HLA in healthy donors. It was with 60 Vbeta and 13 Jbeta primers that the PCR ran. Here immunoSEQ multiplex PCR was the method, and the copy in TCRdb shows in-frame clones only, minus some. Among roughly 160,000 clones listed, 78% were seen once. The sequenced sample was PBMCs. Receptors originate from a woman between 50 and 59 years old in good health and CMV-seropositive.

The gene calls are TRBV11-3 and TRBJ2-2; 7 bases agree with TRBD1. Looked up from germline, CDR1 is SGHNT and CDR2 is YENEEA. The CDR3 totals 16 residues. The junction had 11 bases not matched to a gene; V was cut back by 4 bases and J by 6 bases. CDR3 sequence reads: CASSSHPLQGSGELFF. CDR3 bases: TGTGCCAGCAGCTCACATCCCCTACAGGGGTCCGGGGAGCTGTTTTTT.

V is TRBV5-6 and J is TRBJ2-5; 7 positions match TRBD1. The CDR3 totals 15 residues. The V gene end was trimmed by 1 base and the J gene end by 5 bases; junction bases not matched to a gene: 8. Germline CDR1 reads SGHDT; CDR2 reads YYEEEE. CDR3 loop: CASSLTRGRWETQYF. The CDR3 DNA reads TGTGCCAGCAGCTTGACTAGGGGGCGGTGGGAGACCCAGTACTTC.

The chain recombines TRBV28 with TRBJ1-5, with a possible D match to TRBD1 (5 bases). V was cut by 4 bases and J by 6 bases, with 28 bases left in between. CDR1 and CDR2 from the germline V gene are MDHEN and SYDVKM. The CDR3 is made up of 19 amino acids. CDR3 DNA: TGTGCCAGCAGTTGGGGTTGGGGAGGGGATCTTATGAAGGGTCAGCCCCAGCATTTT. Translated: CASSWGWGGDLMKGQPQHF.

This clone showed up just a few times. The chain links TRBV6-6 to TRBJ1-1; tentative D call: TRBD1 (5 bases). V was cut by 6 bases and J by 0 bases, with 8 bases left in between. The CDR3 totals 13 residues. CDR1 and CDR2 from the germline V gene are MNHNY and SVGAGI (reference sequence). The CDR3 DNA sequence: TGTGCCAGCAGGCGGGACTTGAACACTGAAGCTTTCTTT. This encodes CASRRDLNTEAFF.

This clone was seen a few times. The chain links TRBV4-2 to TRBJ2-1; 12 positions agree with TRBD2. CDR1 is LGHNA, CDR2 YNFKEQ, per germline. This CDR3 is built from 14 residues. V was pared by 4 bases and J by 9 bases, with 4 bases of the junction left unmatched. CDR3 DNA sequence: TGTGCCAGCAGCCCGACTAGCGGGAGCAGTGAGCAGTTCTTC. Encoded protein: CASSPTSGSSEQFF.

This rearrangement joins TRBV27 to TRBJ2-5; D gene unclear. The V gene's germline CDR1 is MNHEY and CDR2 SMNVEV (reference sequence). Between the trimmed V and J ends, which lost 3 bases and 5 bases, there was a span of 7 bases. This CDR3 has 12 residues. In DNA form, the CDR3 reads TGTGCCAGCAGTTTCCCCGGGGAGACCCAGTACTTC. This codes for CASSFPGETQYF.

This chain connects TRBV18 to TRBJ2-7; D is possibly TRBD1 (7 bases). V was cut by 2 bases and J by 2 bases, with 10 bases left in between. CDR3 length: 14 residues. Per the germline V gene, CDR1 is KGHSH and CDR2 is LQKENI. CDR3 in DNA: TGTGCCAGCTCACCAGACAGGGAGGCCTACGAGCAGTACTTC. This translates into CASSPDREAYEQYF. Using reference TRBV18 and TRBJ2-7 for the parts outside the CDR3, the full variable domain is NAGVMQNPRHLVRRRGQEARLRCSPMKGHSHVYWYRQLPEEGLKFMVYLQKENIIDESGMPKERFSAEFPKEGPSILRIQQVVRGDSAAYFCASSPDREAYEQYFGPGTRLTVT.

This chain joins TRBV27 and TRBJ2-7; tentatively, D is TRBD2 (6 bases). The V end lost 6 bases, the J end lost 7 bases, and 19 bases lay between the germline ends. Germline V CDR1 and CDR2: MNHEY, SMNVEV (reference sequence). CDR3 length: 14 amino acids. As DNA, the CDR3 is TGTGCCAGCAGAAACCGGGCAGGCGCGGGGGAGCAGTACTTC. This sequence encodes CASRNRAGAGEQYF.

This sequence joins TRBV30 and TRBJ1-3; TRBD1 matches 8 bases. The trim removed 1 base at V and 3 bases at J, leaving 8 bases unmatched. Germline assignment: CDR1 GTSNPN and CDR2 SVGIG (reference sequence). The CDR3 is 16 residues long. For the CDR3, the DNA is TGTGCCTGGAGTGGGCAGGGGGCTCGGGGTGGAAACACCATATATTTT. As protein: CAWSGQGARGGNTIYF.

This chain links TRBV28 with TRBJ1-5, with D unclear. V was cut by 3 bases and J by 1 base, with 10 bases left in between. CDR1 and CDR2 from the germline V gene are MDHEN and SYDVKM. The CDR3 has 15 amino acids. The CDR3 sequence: CASSLMGFSNQPQHF. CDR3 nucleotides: TGTGCCAGCAGTTTGATGGGCTTCAGCAATCAGCCCCAGCATTTT.

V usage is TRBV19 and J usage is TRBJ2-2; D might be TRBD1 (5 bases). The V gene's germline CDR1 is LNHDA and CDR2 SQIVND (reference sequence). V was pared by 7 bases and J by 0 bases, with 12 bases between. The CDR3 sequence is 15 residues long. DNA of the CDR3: TGTGCCAGTAAAAAGAAGACAGCGAACACCGGGGAGCTGTTTTTT. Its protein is CASKKKTANTGELFF.

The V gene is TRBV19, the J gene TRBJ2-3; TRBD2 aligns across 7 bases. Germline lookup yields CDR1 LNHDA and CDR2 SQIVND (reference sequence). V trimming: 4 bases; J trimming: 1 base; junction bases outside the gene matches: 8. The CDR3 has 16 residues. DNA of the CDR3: TGTGCCAGTAGTAGGTACCGGGCGGGGGGCACAGATACGCAGTATTTT. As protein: CASSRYRAGGTDTQYF.

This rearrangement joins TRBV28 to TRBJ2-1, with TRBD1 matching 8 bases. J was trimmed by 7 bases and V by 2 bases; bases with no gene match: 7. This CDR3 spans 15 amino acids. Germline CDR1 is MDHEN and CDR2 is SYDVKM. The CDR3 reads CASSLQPTGDNEQFF. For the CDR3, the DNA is TGTGCCAGCAGTTTACAGCCGACAGGGGATAATGAGCAGTTCTTC.

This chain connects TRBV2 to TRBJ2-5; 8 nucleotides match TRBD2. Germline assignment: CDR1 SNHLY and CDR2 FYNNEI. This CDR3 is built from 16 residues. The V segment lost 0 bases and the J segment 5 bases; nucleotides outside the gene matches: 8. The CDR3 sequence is CASSEARTASGETQYF. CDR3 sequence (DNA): TGTGCCAGCAGTGAAGCTCGGACAGCTAGCGGGGAGACCCAGTACTTC.

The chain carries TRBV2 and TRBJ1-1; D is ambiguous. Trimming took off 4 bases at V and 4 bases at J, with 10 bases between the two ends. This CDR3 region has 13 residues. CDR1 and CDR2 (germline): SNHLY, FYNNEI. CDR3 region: CASSGSEGTEAFF. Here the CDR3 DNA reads TGTGCCAGCAGTGGGTCGGAGGGCACTGAAGCTTTCTTT.

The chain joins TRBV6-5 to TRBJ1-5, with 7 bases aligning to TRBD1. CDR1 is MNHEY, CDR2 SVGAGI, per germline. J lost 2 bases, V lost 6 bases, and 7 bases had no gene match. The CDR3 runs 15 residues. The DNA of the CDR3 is TGTGCCAGCAGCCTATCCGGGACAGGCAATCAGCCCCAGCATTTT. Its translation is CASSLSGTGNQPQHF.

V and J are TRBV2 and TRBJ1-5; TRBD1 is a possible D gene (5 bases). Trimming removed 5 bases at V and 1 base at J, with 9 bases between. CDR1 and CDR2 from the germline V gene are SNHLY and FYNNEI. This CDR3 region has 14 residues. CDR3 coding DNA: TGTGCCAGCAGTCCCGACAGAAGCAATCAGCCCCAGCATTTT. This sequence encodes CASSPDRSNQPQHF. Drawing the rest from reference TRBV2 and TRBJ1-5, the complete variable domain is EPEVTQTPSHQVTQMGQEVILRCVPISNHLYFYWYRQILGQKVEFLVSFYNNEISEKSEIFDDQFSVERPDGSNFTLKIRSTKLEDSAMYFCASSPDRSNQPQHFGDGTRLSIL.

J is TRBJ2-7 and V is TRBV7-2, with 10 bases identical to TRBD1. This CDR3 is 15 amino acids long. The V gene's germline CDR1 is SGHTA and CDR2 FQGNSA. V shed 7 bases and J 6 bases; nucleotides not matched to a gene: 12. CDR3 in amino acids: CASNLPRDRGSEQYF. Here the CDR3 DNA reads TGTGCCAGCAACTTGCCCCGGGACAGGGGAAGCGAGCAGTACTTC.

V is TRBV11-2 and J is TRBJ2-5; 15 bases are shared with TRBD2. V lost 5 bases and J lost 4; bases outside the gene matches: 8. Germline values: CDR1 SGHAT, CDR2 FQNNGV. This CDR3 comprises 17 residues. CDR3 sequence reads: CASSPGLAGGRRETQYF. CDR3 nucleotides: TGTGCCAGCAGCCCGGGACTAGCGGGGGGCCGGAGAGAGACCCAGTACTTC.

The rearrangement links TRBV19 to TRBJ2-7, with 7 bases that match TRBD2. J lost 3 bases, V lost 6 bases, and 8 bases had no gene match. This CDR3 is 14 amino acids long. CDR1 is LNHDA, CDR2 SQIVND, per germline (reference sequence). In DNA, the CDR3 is TGTGCCAGTAGCCGGGGAGGGTTAATCTACGAGCAGTACTTC. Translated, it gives CASSRGGLIYEQYF.

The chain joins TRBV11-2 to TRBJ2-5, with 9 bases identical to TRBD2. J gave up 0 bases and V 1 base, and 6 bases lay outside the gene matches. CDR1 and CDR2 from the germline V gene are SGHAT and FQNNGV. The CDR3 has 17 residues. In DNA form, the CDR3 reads TGTGCCAGCAGCTTAGGGACGGCGGGAGGGTACCAAGAGACCCAGTACTTC. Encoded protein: CASSLGTAGGYQETQYF.

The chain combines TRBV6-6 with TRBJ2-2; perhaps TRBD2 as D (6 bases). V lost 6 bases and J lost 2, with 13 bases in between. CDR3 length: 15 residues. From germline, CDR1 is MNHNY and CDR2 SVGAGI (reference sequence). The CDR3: CASRPGLANTGELFF. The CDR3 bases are TGTGCCAGCAGACCGGGACTGGCCAACACCGGGGAGCTGTTTTTT.

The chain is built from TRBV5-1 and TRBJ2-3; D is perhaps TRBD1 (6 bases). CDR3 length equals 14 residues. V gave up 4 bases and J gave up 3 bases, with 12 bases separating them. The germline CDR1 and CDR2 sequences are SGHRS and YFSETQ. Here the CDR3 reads CASSPGAVTDTQYF. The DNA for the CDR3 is TGCGCCAGCAGCCCAGGGGCAGTTACAGATACGCAGTATTTT.

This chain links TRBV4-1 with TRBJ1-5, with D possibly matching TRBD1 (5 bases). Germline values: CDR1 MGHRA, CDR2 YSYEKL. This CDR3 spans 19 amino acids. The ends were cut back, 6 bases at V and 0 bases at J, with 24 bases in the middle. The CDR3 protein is CASSPTDRDARYSNQPQHF. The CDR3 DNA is TGCGCCAGCAGTCCCACCGACAGAGACGCTCGTTATAGCAATCAGCCCCAGCATTTT.

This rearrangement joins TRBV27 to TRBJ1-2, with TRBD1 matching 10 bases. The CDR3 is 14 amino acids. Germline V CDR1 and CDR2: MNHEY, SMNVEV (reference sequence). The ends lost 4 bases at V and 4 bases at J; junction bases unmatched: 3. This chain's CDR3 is CASSSWDRGYGYTF. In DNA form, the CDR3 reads TGTGCCAGCAGTTCCTGGGACAGGGGCTATGGCTACACCTTC.